The rows below give T cell receptor beta chains drawn from one sample of a study of T cells after yellow fever vaccination. From the 5' RACE reads, TCRdb called clonotypes with MiXCR, one entry per CDR3 protein. Of 200,000 to 300,000 distinct CDR3 sequences in the sample, approximately 13% were seen once. The sample in question was CD4+ T cells sorted from PBMCs, obtained 45 days after the yellow fever booster vaccination. These receptors were collected from a man aged 25-45 years who received the YFV17D yellow fever vaccine. Each CDR3 is given with its conserved first and last residue. A D gene is named only where the DNA matches it firmly. Clone size is given for some rows only: seen once, a few or many times, or a class if the clone is expanded.

V gene: TRBV7-6
clone size: -
D gene: -
J gene: TRBJ2-1
CDR3 protein: CASRSSRDEQFF
CDR3 DNA: TGTGCCAGCCGTAGTTCGAGGGATGAGCAGTTCTTC

V gene: TRBV9
clone size: many
D gene: -
J gene: TRBJ1-1
CDR3 protein: CASSVEALNTEAFF
CDR3 DNA: TGTGCCAGCAGCGTAGAGGCGTTGAACACTGAAGCTTTCTTT

V gene: TRBV5-1
clone size: -
D gene: TRBD2
J gene: TRBJ2-7
CDR3 protein: CASSARTSGIKYEQYF
CDR3 DNA: TGCGCCAGCAGCGCCCGAACTAGCGGGATTAAGTACGAGCAGTACTTC

V gene: TRBV5-1
clone size: -
D gene: TRBD2
J gene: TRBJ2-5
CDR3 protein: CASSWGLADQETQYF
CDR3 DNA: TGCGCCAGCAGCTGGGGACTAGCGGACCAAGAGACCCAGTACTTC

V gene: TRBV5-1
clone size: many
D gene: -
J gene: TRBJ2-3
CDR3 protein: CASSLRLSDTQYF
CDR3 DNA: TGCGCCAGCAGCTTGAGGCTTAGCGATACGCAGTATTTT

V gene: TRBV9
clone size: many
D gene: TRBD1
J gene: TRBJ1-2
CDR3 protein: CASTPDRATHGYTF
CDR3 DNA: TGTGCCAGCACCCCCGACAGGGCAACACATGGCTACACCTTC

V gene: TRBV12-3/TRBV12-4
clone size: few
D gene: -
J gene: TRBJ2-3
CDR3 protein: CASSLYSADTQYF
CDR3 DNA: TGTGCCAGCAGTCTCTATAGTGCAGATACGCAGTATTTT

V gene: TRBV20-1
clone size: few
D gene: -
J gene: TRBJ2-1
CDR3 protein: CSARDLGRGHEQFF
CDR3 DNA: TGCAGTGCTAGAGACCTTGGAAGGGGTCATGAGCAGTTCTTC

V gene: TRBV6-5
clone size: -
D gene: -
J gene: TRBJ2-7
CDR3 protein: CASSYQTGSSYEQYF
CDR3 DNA: TGTGCCAGCAGTTACCAGACAGGAAGCTCCTACGAGCAGTACTTC

V gene: TRBV10-2
clone size: -
D gene: -
J gene: TRBJ2-5
CDR3 protein: CASSVLARGETQYF
CDR3 DNA: TGCGCCAGCAGTGTACTAGCTAGGGGTGAGACCCAGTACTTC

V gene: TRBV6-1
clone size: few
D gene: -
J gene: TRBJ1-5
CDR3 protein: CASSARTGPNQPQHF
CDR3 DNA: TGTGCCAGCAGTGCGAGAACAGGTCCCAATCAGCCCCAGCATTTT

V gene: TRBV5-1
clone size: many
D gene: -
J gene: TRBJ2-3
CDR3 protein: CASSPDSTDTQYF
CDR3 DNA: TGTGCCAGCAGCCCGGATAGCACAGATACGCAGTATTTT

V gene: TRBV7-2
clone size: -
D gene: -
J gene: TRBJ2-7
CDR3 protein: CASSLGGPFNEQYF
CDR3 DNA: TGTGCCAGCAGCTTAGGGGGCCCCTTTAACGAGCAGTACTTC

V gene: TRBV3-1
clone size: few
D gene: TRBD1
J gene: TRBJ1-6
CDR3 protein: CASSQAGTGTSPLHF
CDR3 DNA: TGTGCCAGCAGCCAAGCCGGGACAGGAACTTCACCCCTCCACTTT

V gene: TRBV5-1
clone size: many
D gene: -
J gene: TRBJ2-2
CDR3 protein: CASSLAGNTGELFF
CDR3 DNA: TGCGCCAGCAGCTTGGCAGGGAACACCGGGGAGCTGTTTTTT

V gene: TRBV7-9
clone size: -
D gene: -
J gene: TRBJ1-5
CDR3 protein: CASSSAFNQPQHF
CDR3 DNA: TGTGCCAGCAGCTCAGCTTTCAATCAGCCCCAGCATTTT

V gene: TRBV3-1
clone size: few
D gene: -
J gene: TRBJ2-3
CDR3 protein: CASTINSDSRQNTQYF
CDR3 DNA: TGTGCCAGCACCATCAACTCGGACTCGAGGCAAAATACGCAGTATTTT

V gene: TRBV5-1
clone size: many
D gene: TRBD2
J gene: TRBJ2-3
CDR3 protein: CASRIQTGGGTDTQYF
CDR3 DNA: TGCGCCAGCAGGATCCAAACGGGAGGAGGGACAGATACGCAGTATTTT

V gene: TRBV10-1
clone size: -
D gene: -
J gene: TRBJ2-7
CDR3 protein: CASSGVLAYEQYF
CDR3 DNA: TGCGCCAGCAGTGGTGTGCTAGCCTACGAGCAGTACTTC

V gene: TRBV7-9
clone size: few
D gene: -
J gene: TRBJ2-7
CDR3 protein: CASSQGRISYEQYF
CDR3 DNA: TGTGCCAGCAGCCAAGGGCGGATTTCCTACGAGCAGTACTTC

V gene: TRBV20-1
clone size: few
D gene: -
J gene: TRBJ2-1
CDR3 protein: CSAALNEQFF
CDR3 DNA: TGCAGTGCGGCCCTCAATGAGCAGTTCTTC

V gene: TRBV5-1
clone size: -
D gene: -
J gene: TRBJ2-1
CDR3 protein: CASYDGAEEQFF
CDR3 DNA: TGCGCCAGCTACGATGGAGCCGAGGAGCAGTTCTTC

V gene: TRBV7-6
clone size: few
D gene: -
J gene: TRBJ2-1
CDR3 protein: CASSHGLLQINEQFF
CDR3 DNA: TGTGCCAGCAGCCACGGACTACTCCAAATAAATGAGCAGTTCTTC

V gene: TRBV7-2
clone size: -
D gene: TRBD2
J gene: TRBJ2-5
CDR3 protein: CASSLQLAGGNQETQYF
CDR3 DNA: TGTGCCAGCAGCTTACAACTAGCGGGAGGTAACCAAGAGACCCAGTACTTC

V gene: TRBV7-9
clone size: few
D gene: -
J gene: TRBJ1-4
CDR3 protein: CASRRTAEKLFF
CDR3 DNA: TGTGCCAGCAGGCGGACAGCCGAAAAACTGTTTTTT

V gene: TRBV7-2
clone size: -
D gene: TRBD2
J gene: TRBJ2-1
CDR3 protein: CASSPAGGGRAASEQFF
CDR3 DNA: TGTGCCAGCAGCCCAGCCGGCGGCGGGAGGGCCGCGAGTGAGCAGTTCTTC

V gene: TRBV30
clone size: few
D gene: -
J gene: TRBJ2-3
CDR3 protein: CAWSGNAPDTQYF
CDR3 DNA: TGTGCCTGGAGTGGAAATGCCCCAGATACGCAGTATTTT

V gene: TRBV20-1
clone size: few
D gene: TRBD2
J gene: TRBJ2-1
CDR3 protein: CSAHKAGAPKDEQFF
CDR3 DNA: TGCAGTGCTCATAAAGCGGGAGCCCCCAAAGATGAGCAGTTCTTC

V gene: TRBV6-5
clone size: -
D gene: TRBD1
J gene: TRBJ2-7
CDR3 protein: CASSYRDRGIYEQYF
CDR3 DNA: TGTGCCAGCAGTTACAGGGACAGGGGGATCTACGAGCAGTACTTC

V gene: TRBV7-9
clone size: few
D gene: TRBD2
J gene: TRBJ2-5
CDR3 protein: CASSLAGVTETQYF
CDR3 DNA: TGTGCCAGCAGCCTAGCGGGAGTTACAGAGACCCAGTACTTC

V gene: TRBV5-1
clone size: few
D gene: -
J gene: TRBJ2-1
CDR3 protein: CASSLDPVEQFF
CDR3 DNA: TGCGCCAGCAGCTTGGACCCCGTGGAGCAGTTCTTC

V gene: TRBV7-2
clone size: -
D gene: TRBD2
J gene: TRBJ2-1
CDR3 protein: CASSLTPGLGLEQFF
CDR3 DNA: TGTGCCAGCAGCTTAACCCCGGGACTAGGCCTTGAGCAGTTCTTC

V gene: TRBV20-1
clone size: few
D gene: -
J gene: TRBJ2-3
CDR3 protein: CSASRRLTSTDTQYF
CDR3 DNA: TGCAGTGCTAGCCGGAGACTAACTAGCACAGATACGCAGTATTTT

V gene: TRBV11-2
clone size: few
D gene: -
J gene: TRBJ2-5
CDR3 protein: CASGGDRQRTQYF
CDR3 DNA: TGTGCCAGCGGGGGGGACAGACAACGGACCCAGTACTTC

V gene: TRBV7-2
clone size: -
D gene: -
J gene: TRBJ2-3
CDR3 protein: CASSSARADTQYF
CDR3 DNA: TGTGCCAGCAGCTCCGCCAGGGCAGATACGCAGTATTTT

V gene: TRBV20-1
clone size: few
D gene: TRBD2
J gene: TRBJ2-1
CDR3 protein: CSAPRGLAGGPGGEQFF
CDR3 DNA: TGCAGTGCTCCGCGGGGCCTAGCGGGAGGGCCGGGGGGAGAGCAGTTCTTC

V gene: TRBV7-2
clone size: -
D gene: -
J gene: TRBJ1-6
CDR3 protein: CASSQARFSPLHF
CDR3 DNA: TGTGCCAGCAGCCAAGCGCGGTTTTCACCCCTCCACTTT

V gene: TRBV5-1
clone size: few
D gene: -
J gene: TRBJ2-3
CDR3 protein: CASSEFSDTQYF
CDR3 DNA: TGCGCCAGCAGCGAATTTTCAGATACGCAGTATTTT

V gene: TRBV7-2
clone size: -
D gene: TRBD1
J gene: TRBJ1-2
CDR3 protein: CASSPGTGGIYGYTF
CDR3 DNA: TGTGCCAGCAGCCCTGGGACAGGGGGGATCTATGGCTACACCTTC

V gene: TRBV5-1
clone size: -
D gene: -
J gene: TRBJ2-2
CDR3 protein: CASSPTESNTGELFF
CDR3 DNA: TGCGCCAGCAGCCCGACAGAGTCGAACACCGGGGAGCTGTTTTTT

V gene: TRBV18
clone size: -
D gene: TRBD2
J gene: TRBJ2-7
CDR3 protein: CASSPLFSGGRTSANSYEQYF
CDR3 DNA: TGTGCCAGCTCACCACTCTTTTCGGGGGGACGGACTAGCGCCAACTCCTACGAGCAGTACTTC

V gene: TRBV7-2
clone size: many
D gene: TRBD1
J gene: TRBJ2-3
CDR3 protein: CASSPVGTDNTQYF
CDR3 DNA: TGTGCCAGCAGCCCCGTTGGGACAGACAATACGCAGTATTTT